This T cell receptor (beta chain) comes out of a study of technical replicates of blood from a handful of donors. The ends lost 10 bases at V and 14 bases at J; junction bases unmatched: 5. Germline V CDR1 and CDR2: ENHRY, SYGVKD. The CDR3 loop spans 10 amino acids. This clone was seen a few times. TCRdb keeps only in-frame clones here, not all; method: immunoSEQ multiplex PCR. The data show approximately 14,000 clones, more than 75% seen once. The chain couples TRBV10-3 to TRBJ2-1; 10 positions agree with TRBD2. Sequenced: PBMCs. The clonotype was recovered from a human donor in good health. The CDR3 sequence is CATSSGRKFF. DNA for the CDR3: TGTGCCACCTCTAGCGGGAGAAAGTTCTTC.